This T cell receptor (beta chain) is from a study of shared clonotypes between healthy human individuals. Profiled with immunoSEQ multiplex PCR; TCRdb holds only in-frame clones, not every one. The repertoire holds about 1,800,000 clones, with 85% to 95% as singletons. V was shortened by 6 bases and J by 1 base, with 9 bases between the two germline ends. CDR1 SNHLY and CDR2 FYNNEI come from the germline V gene. The CDR3 sequence is 13 residues long. Terminally differentiated effector memory CD45RA+ cells were excluded by CCR7 positive selection of CD45RO-negative cells. The clonotype originates from a man between 18 and 29 years old in good health. J is TRBJ1-1 and V is TRBV2; maybe TRBD1 (5 bases). The sequenced sample consisted of naive CD8+ T cells sorted from blood. This CDR3 reads CASRMTENTEAFF. The CDR3 DNA is TGTGCCAGCAGAATGACAGAGAACACTGAAGCTTTCTTT.